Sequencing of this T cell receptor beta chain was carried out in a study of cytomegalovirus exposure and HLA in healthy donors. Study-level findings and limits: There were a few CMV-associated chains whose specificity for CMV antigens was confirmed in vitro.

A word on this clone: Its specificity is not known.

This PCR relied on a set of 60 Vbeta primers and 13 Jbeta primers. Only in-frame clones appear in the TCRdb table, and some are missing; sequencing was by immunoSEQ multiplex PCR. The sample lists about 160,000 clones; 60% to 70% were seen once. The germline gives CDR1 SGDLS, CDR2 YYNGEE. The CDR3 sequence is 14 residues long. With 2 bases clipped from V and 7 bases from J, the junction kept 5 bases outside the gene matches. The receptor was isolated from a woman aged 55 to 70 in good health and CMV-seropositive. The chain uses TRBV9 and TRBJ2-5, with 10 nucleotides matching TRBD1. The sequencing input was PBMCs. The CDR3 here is CASSVGQGVPTQYF. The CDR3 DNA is TGTGCCAGCAGCGTCGGACAGGGGGTTCCGACCCAGTACTTC.